These T cell receptor beta chains were read from a single sample in a study of T cell clones after liver transplantation. TCRdb's copy holds only in-frame clones and misses some; the assay was immunoSEQ multiplex PCR. The sample shows under 20,000 clones, around 87% of them seen only once. Sequencing used CD8+ T cells from blood, obtained 46 months after liver transplant. Source of these receptors: a human patient who received a liver transplant. Some T cells may trace back to the graft donor. The CDR3 runs from the conserved cysteine through the conserved F or W. A D gene is named only where the DNA matches it firmly.

d_gene: .
len: 13
j_gene: TRBJ2-1
v_gene: TRBV7-2
CDR3nt: TGTGCCAGCAGCGGTGACTCTGTCGTTGAGCAGTTCTTC
CDR3aa: CASSGDSVVEQFF

d_gene: .
len: 12
j_gene: TRBJ2-1
v_gene: TRBV2
CDR3nt: TGTGCCAGCAGTGAGACAGGAAATGAGCAGTTCTTC
CDR3aa: CASSETGNEQFF

d_gene: .
len: 13
j_gene: TRBJ1-2
v_gene: TRBV19
CDR3nt: TGTGCCAGTAGTATGAGCCAAGGGACTGGCTACACCTTC
CDR3aa: CASSMSQGTGYTF

d_gene: TRBD2
len: 16
j_gene: TRBJ2-1
v_gene: TRBV5-1
CDR3nt: TGCGCCAGCAGCTTGGCGGGGGGGCTCTCCTACAATGAGCAGTTCTTC
CDR3aa: CASSLAGGLSYNEQFF

d_gene: .
len: 15
j_gene: TRBJ2-1
v_gene: TRBV28
CDR3nt: TGTGCCAGCAGTTCGGACACGGGGGCCCTCAATGAGCAGTTCTTC
CDR3aa: CASSSDTGALNEQFF

d_gene: .
len: 14
j_gene: TRBJ2-6
v_gene: TRBV19
CDR3nt: TGTGCCAGTAGCATTCTCGCTGGGGCCAACGTCCTGACTTTC
CDR3aa: CASSILAGANVLTF

d_gene: .
len: 14
j_gene: TRBJ2-7
v_gene: TRBV7-2
CDR3nt: TGTGCCAGCAACTTAATGGGACCCCTCTACGAGCAGTACTTC
CDR3aa: CASNLMGPLYEQYF

d_gene: .
len: 13
j_gene: TRBJ2-5
v_gene: TRBV7-2
CDR3nt: TGTGCCAGCAGCTTAAGTCCCCAAGAGACCCAGTACTTC
CDR3aa: CASSLSPQETQYF

d_gene: .
len: 12
j_gene: TRBJ2-7
v_gene: TRBV6-1
CDR3nt: TGTGCCAGCAGTGCGACGGCCTACGAGCAGTACTTC
CDR3aa: CASSATAYEQYF

d_gene: TRBD2
len: 15
j_gene: TRBJ2-3
v_gene: TRBV5-1
CDR3nt: TGCGCCAGCAGCTCTAGCGGGCCCCGCACAGATACGCAGTATTTT
CDR3aa: CASSSSGPRTDTQYF

d_gene: TRBD2
len: 13
j_gene: TRBJ2-1
v_gene: TRBV29-1
CDR3nt: TGCAGCGTTGAAGCGGGGGGGAGAAATGAGCAGTTCTTC
CDR3aa: CSVEAGGRNEQFF

d_gene: TRBD1
len: 16
j_gene: TRBJ2-1
v_gene: TRBV9
CDR3nt: TGTGCCAGCAGCGTAGTCGGGACAGTCTCCTACAATGAGCAGTTCTTC
CDR3aa: CASSVVGTVSYNEQFF

d_gene: .
len: 15
j_gene: TRBJ2-7
v_gene: TRBV7-6
CDR3nt: TGTGCCAGCAGCCCGTACCGGGACAATACCTACGAGCAGTACTTC
CDR3aa: CASSPYRDNTYEQYF

d_gene: .
len: 12
j_gene: TRBJ1-1
v_gene: TRBV30
CDR3nt: TGTGCCTGGGGTTGGGGAGGCACTGAAGCTTTCTTT
CDR3aa: CAWGWGGTEAFF